This T cell receptor (beta chain) was found in a study of blood T cell repertoires in COVID-19. About the research overall: The United States, Italy and Spain were the sources of the acute and convalescent COVID-19 samples. Nucleic acid was either cDNA or gDNA, and it came from T cells, B-cell-depleted T cells, or PBMCs.

As originally analysed: Cell counts per sample came from amplifying reference gene primers. Sequencing used immunoSEQ multiplex PCR; TCRdb keeps in-frame clones, though not all of them. V, J and clone size were drawn from that table, and D and trimming were deduced from the DNA. The profile shows 200,000 to 250,000 clones, approximately 84% of them singletons. Trimming removed 3 bases from V and 12 bases from J; junction bases left unmatched: 0. Germline CDR1 and CDR2: LNHNV and YYDKDF (reference sequence). This CDR3 is 12 amino acids long. The chain carries TRBV15 and TRBJ1-6, with TRBD1 matching 9 bases. This sequence was found in a woman aged 45 to 65 with active or convalescent COVID-19. Material: peripheral blood. CDR3 residues: CATSRGQGPLHF. DNA of the CDR3: TGTGCCACCAGCAGGGGACAGGGACCCCTCCACTTT.